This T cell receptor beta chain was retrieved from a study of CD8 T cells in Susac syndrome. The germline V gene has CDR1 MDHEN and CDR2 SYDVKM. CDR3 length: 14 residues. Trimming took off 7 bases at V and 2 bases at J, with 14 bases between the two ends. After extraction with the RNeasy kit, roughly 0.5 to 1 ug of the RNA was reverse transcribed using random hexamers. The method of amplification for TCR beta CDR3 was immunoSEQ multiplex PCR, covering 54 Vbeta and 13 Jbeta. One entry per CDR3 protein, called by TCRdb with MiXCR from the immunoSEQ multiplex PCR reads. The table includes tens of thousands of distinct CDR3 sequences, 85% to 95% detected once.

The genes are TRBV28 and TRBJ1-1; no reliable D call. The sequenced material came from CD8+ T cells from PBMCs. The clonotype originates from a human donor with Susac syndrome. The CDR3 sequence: CASTLTWSNTEAFF. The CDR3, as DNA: TGTGCCAGCACCCTAACATGGAGTAACACTGAAGCTTTCTTT. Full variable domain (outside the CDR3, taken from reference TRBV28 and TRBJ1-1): DVKVTQSSRYLVKRTGEKVFLECVQDMDHENMFWYRQDPGLGLRLIYFSYDVKMKEKGDIPEGYSVSREKKERFSLILESASTNQTSMYLCASTLTWSNTEAFFGQGTRLTVV.